This T cell receptor (beta chain) was sequenced in a study of blood T cell repertoires in COVID-19. Overall study: The cDNA or gDNA used as material had been derived from T cells, B-cell-depleted T cells, or PBMCs.

Trimming removed 2 bases from V and 3 bases from J, with 8 bases in between. This CDR3 has 14 residues. CDR1 and CDR2 from the germline V gene are SGDLS and YYNGEE. The data were produced by immunoSEQ multiplex PCR, yet TCRdb's version contains in-frame clones alone and is incomplete. The data show 410,000 or so clones, with about 91% seen just once and approximately 1.5% held by the top ten. This clone has only a few counts. This receptor was identified in a woman in her forties with COVID-19, enrolled during active disease. The sample consisted of peripheral blood. The chain joins TRBV9 to TRBJ1-4; possible D gene TRBD1, 5 bases. The CDR3 DNA reads TGTGCCAGCAGCGTGCAGGGCTCTAATGAAAAACTGTTTTTT. The encoded protein is CASSVQGSNEKLFF.